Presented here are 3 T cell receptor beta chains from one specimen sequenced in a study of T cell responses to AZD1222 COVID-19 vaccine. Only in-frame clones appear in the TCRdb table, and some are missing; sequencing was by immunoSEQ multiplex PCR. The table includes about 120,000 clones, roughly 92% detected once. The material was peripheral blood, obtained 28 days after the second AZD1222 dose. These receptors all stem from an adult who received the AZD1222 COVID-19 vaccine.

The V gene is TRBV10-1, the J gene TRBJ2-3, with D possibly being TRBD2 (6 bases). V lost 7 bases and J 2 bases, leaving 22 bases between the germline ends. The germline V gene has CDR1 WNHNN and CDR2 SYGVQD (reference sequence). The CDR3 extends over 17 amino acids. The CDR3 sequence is CASTAVEGATSTDTQYF. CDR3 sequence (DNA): TGCGCCAGCACTGCAGTGGAGGGTGCGACGTCCACAGATACGCAGTATTTT.

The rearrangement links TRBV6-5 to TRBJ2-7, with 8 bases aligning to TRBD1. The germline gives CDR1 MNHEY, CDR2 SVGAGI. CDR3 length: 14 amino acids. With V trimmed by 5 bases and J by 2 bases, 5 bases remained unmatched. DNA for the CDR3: TGTGCCAGCAGTCGGACAGGGCTGACCTACGAGCAGTACTTC. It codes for CASSRTGLTYEQYF.

This chain's CDR3 is CASSLVTTQETQYF. The CDR3 DNA is TGTGCCAGCAGCTTGGTGACCACCCAAGAGACCCAGTACTTC. The V gene is TRBV5-5, the J gene TRBJ2-5; no firm D call. The CDR3 extends over 14 amino acids. The V gene's germline CDR1 is SGHKS and CDR2 YYEKEE (reference sequence). Trimming shortened V by 0 bases and J by 1 base, and 7 bases separated the two germline ends.